The 8 T cell receptor beta chains below were found in one sample sequenced in a study of T-cell reconstitution after alpha-beta-depleted transplantation in children. Preparing the TCRbeta library involved the use of unique molecular identifiers. TCRdb processed the PCR reads anew with MiXCR; each CDR3 protein has one entry. This sample has around 670,000 distinct CDR3 sequences, with around 14% found just once. The material sequenced was PBMCs, taken before TCRalphabeta/CD19-depleted stem cell transplant. The receptors derive from a girl aged 2-10 years with congenital amegakaryocytic thrombocytopenia, due to receive a stem cell transplant.

This clonotype was seen repeatedly, ten times or more. V usage is TRBV5-1 and J usage is TRBJ2-2, with D unclear. Germline lookup yields CDR1 SGHRS and CDR2 YFSETQ. The CDR3 covers 14 residues. The germline V and J ends were trimmed by 3 bases and 5 bases, with 11 bases remaining between them. The CDR3 sequence is CASSSMDGTGELFF. CDR3 coding DNA: TGCGCCAGCAGCTCCATGGACGGAACCGGGGAGCTGTTTTTT.

The V and J genes are TRBV5-4 and TRBJ2-2; D remains unclear. The CDR3 runs 12 residues. Germline V lookup: CDR1 SGHNT, CDR2 YYREEE (reference sequence). The CDR3 loop is CALGPTTGELFF. For the CDR3, the DNA is TGTGCTCTCGGACCGACCACCGGGGAGCTGTTTTTT.

The rearrangement links TRBV7-8 to TRBJ2-3; TRBD2 matches 8 bases. V gave up 3 bases and J gave up 4 bases; unmatched junction bases: 9. The CDR3 has 16 residues. Germline loops: CDR1 SGHVS, CDR2 FQNEAQ. The chain's CDR3 is CASSFRASGWSDTQYF. The CDR3 nucleotides read TGTGCCAGCAGCTTTCGGGCTAGCGGGTGGTCAGATACGCAGTATTTT.

V and J are TRBV3-1 and TRBJ2-7, with TRBD2 matching over 10 bases. Germline assignment: CDR1 LGHDT and CDR2 YNNKEL (reference sequence). The CDR3 loop spans 15 amino acids. J lost 2 bases, V lost 4 bases, and 5 bases had no gene match. CDR3 loop: CASSPLSGRTYEQYF. The CDR3 bases are TGTGCCAGCAGCCCCCTTAGCGGGAGGACCTACGAGCAGTACTTC.

This clonotype has a count of ten or more. The V gene is TRBV7-9, the J gene TRBJ2-1, with D unclear. This CDR3 is built from 17 residues. V was clipped by 5 bases and J by 9 bases, with 26 bases between them. Per the germline V gene, CDR1 is SEHNR and CDR2 is FQNEAQ (reference sequence). CDR3 coding DNA: TGTGCCAGCAGCCCATTCTCCGGCCAACGCTCTAAGGGTGAGCAGTTCTTC. This gives the protein CASSPFSGQRSKGEQFF.

Many counts were recorded for this clonotype. This chain uses TRBV29-1 with TRBJ2-3; D perhaps matches TRBD2 (6 bases). This CDR3 has 13 amino acids. V was pared by 7 bases and J by 2 bases, with 13 bases between. Germline CDR1 is SQVTM and CDR2 is ANQGSEA. The CDR3 region is CSGAGRLTDTQYF. The CDR3 DNA reads as TGCAGCGGTGCGGGACGGCTCACAGATACGCAGTATTTT.

This clonotype has more than one count but fewer than ten. The chain carries TRBV4-1 and TRBJ2-2; no reliable D call. Trimming removed 4 bases from V and 7 bases from J, with 10 bases in between. Germline CDR1 MGHRA, CDR2 YSYEKL. CDR3 length equals 13 residues. The CDR3, as DNA: TGCGCCAGCAGCCTAGGAAGGATCGGGGAGCTGTTTTTT. As protein: CASSLGRIGELFF.

The chain has TRBV7-2 and TRBJ2-4; D uncertain. V lost 3 bases and J 9 bases, leaving 9 bases between the germline ends. This CDR3 comprises 12 residues. Looked up from germline, CDR1 is SGHTA and CDR2 is FQGNSA. Here the CDR3 DNA reads TGTGCCAGCAGCTTGGTGGTTGGCATTCAGTACTTC. This gives the protein CASSLVVGIQYF.